These 5 T cell receptor beta chains share one sample of origin, sequenced in a study of PD-L1 blockade in urothelial cancer (TCRdb year 2017). The library was built by means of the immunoSEQ multiplex PCR assay. TCRdb mirrors the immuneACCESS table, restricted to in-frame sequences. Some clones are absent from its copies; in checked studies, under half trace to an unresolved V gene, and the reason for the others is unknown. This sample is represented by about 26,000 clones; approximately 86% of them were singletons. Of the sample, roughly 30% is held by the ten largest clones. The specimen was PBMCs, collected around atezolizumab (anti-PD-L1) treatment. These receptors all stem from a man between 60 and 75 years old with urothelial cancer.

The chain recombines TRBV19 with TRBJ2-2; D is ambiguous. Trimming pared 3 bases from V and 5 bases from J, leaving 7 bases between. CDR1 and CDR2 from the germline V gene are LNHDA and SQIVND (reference sequence). This CDR3 spans 13 amino acids. The CDR3 nucleotides read TGTGCCAGTAGTATTCGAGGAACCGGGGAGCTGTTTTTT. It yields the protein CASSIRGTGELFF. Looking up the rest from reference TRBV19 and TRBJ2-2 gives the full variable domain: DGGITQSPKYLFRKEGQNVTLSCEQNLNHDAMYWYRQDPGQGLRLIYYSQIVNDFQKGDIAEGYSVSREKKESFPLTVTSAQKNPTAFYLCASSIRGTGELFFGEGSRLTVL.

V usage is TRBV6-6 and J usage is TRBJ2-7; possible D gene TRBD1, 5 bases. The V end lost 0 bases, the J end lost 8 bases, and 14 bases lay between the germline ends. The CDR3 consists of 14 residues. Germline-derived CDR1 and CDR2 are MNHNY and SVGAGI (reference sequence). The CDR3 bases are TGTGCCAGCAGTTACTCGAGCAACTTGGACAAGCAGTACTTC. Translating gives CASSYSSNLDKQYF.

The chain carries TRBV12-5 and TRBJ1-1; possibly TRBD1 for D (6 bases). V gave up 0 bases and J gave up 8 bases, with 10 bases separating them. This CDR3 has 13 amino acids. The germline CDR1 and CDR2 sequences are LGHNT and FRNRAP. The CDR3 DNA reads TGTGCTAGTGGTTTGGTCGGACAGACAGAAGCTTTCTTT. As protein: CASGLVGQTEAFF.

The J gene is TRBJ2-7, the V gene TRBV7-6; TRBD1 matches 8 bases. This CDR3 is 15 amino acids long. Trimming took 1 base from V and 4 from J; bases not matched to a gene: 6. Germline CDR1 SGHVS, CDR2 FNYEAQ. The CDR3 reads CASSLGGQATYEQYF. DNA for the CDR3: TGTGCCAGCAGCTTAGGGGGACAGGCTACGTACGAGCAGTACTTC.

The CDR3 loop reads CASSLELTDTQYF. The CDR3 nucleotides are TGCGCCAGCAGCTTGGAGCTCACAGATACGCAGTATTTT. The rearrangement joins TRBV5-1 to TRBJ2-3; D not resolved. This CDR3 spans 13 amino acids. V lost 0 bases, J lost 2 bases, and 4 bases lay in between. The germline CDR1 and CDR2 sequences are SGHRS and YFSETQ.